The clone carrying this T cell receptor beta chain was observed at least ten times. Germline V CDR1 and CDR2: MGHDK, SYGVNS. The CDR3 is 14 amino acids. Trimming left V 2 bases short and J 1 base short, with 8 bases between. This entry belongs to a study of T cells after yellow fever vaccination. TCRdb re-called the 5' RACE reads through MiXCR, storing one row per CDR3 protein. The profile shows a few hundred thousand distinct CDR3 sequences, about 3.9% of them singletons. This receptor was obtained from a man aged 18 to 29 who received the YFV17D yellow fever vaccine. Material: PBMCs, obtained 15 days after the yellow fever booster vaccination. The chain joins TRBV25-1 to TRBJ1-2; D is unresolved. The chain's CDR3 is CASSEHGINYGYTF. The CDR3 bases are TGTGCCAGCAGTGAACACGGGATTAACTATGGCTACACCTTC.